The 30 T cell receptor beta chains given below trace back to one sample, sequenced in a study of blood T cell repertoires in COVID-19. The method was immunoSEQ multiplex PCR; TCRdb's version includes in-frame clones alone and lacks a portion of them. The sample shows just under 350,000 clones, 75% to 90% of them seen only once. The sample was peripheral blood. These receptors were collected from a woman aged 45-59 years with COVID-19, enrolled during active disease.

In DNA, the CDR3 is TGTGCCAGCAGTTACTCAGCGAACACTGAAGCTTTCTTT. Protein sequence: CASSYSANTEAFF. The gene calls are TRBV6-6 and TRBJ1-1; D is undetermined. Looked up from germline, CDR1 is MNHNY and CDR2 is SVGAGI (reference sequence). V was shortened by 0 bases and J by 1 base, with 3 bases between the two germline ends. The CDR3 has 13 amino acids.

Here the CDR3 DNA reads TGCGCCAGCAGCCAAGGACAGGACAATTCACCCCTCCACTTT. Protein: CASSQGQDNSPLHF. This chain connects TRBV4-3 to TRBJ1-6, with D perhaps TRBD1 (6 bases). The CDR3 sequence is 14 residues long. From germline, CDR1 is LGHNA and CDR2 YSLEER. Between the trimmed V and J ends, which lost 1 base and 7 bases, there was a span of 8 bases.

This chain uses TRBV9 with TRBJ1-1, with TRBD1 matching 8 bases. With 3 bases clipped from V and 3 bases from J, the junction kept 4 bases outside the gene matches. CDR1 SGDLS and CDR2 YYNGEE come from the germline V gene. The CDR3 has 14 residues. The CDR3 bases are TGTGCCAGCAGCGCACAGGGGGGGTACACTGAAGCTTTCTTT. Amino acid sequence: CASSAQGGYTEAFF.

The chain couples TRBV16 to TRBJ1-2; unclear D gene. Germline CDR1 and CDR2: KGHSY and FQNENV. V was cut by 1 base and J by 4 bases, with 16 bases left in between. The CDR3 is 16 residues long. The CDR3 sequence is CASSQFSGKLSYGYTF. CDR3 bases: TGTGCCAGCAGCCAATTTTCCGGGAAACTCAGCTATGGCTACACCTTC. Full variable domain (outside the CDR3, taken from reference TRBV16 and TRBJ1-2): GEEVAQTPKHLVRGEGQKAKLYCAPIKGHSYVFWYQQVLKNEFKFLISFQNENVFDETGMPKERFSAKCLPNSPCSLEIQATKLEDSAVYFCASSQFSGKLSYGYTFGSGTRLTVV.

The chain recombines TRBV5-1 with TRBJ1-1, with TRBD1 as a possible D gene (5 bases). The CDR3 sequence is 15 residues long. The germline V and J ends were trimmed by 5 bases and 0 bases, with 14 bases remaining between them. Looked up from germline, CDR1 is SGHRS and CDR2 is YFSETQ. CDR3 region: CASRELGTLNTEAFF. The CDR3 region has the DNA TGCGCCAGCAGGGAACTCGGGACTTTGAACACTGAAGCTTTCTTT.

This clone was detected a few times. J is TRBJ1-6 and V is TRBV5-4; 10 bases match TRBD1. From germline, CDR1 is SGHNT and CDR2 YYREEE (reference sequence). The CDR3 contains 14 residues. Trimming removed 3 bases from V and 10 bases from J; junction bases left unmatched: 4. The CDR3 nucleotides read TGTGCCAGCAGCTGGGACAGGGGAAACTCACCCCTCCACTTT. Protein sequence: CASSWDRGNSPLHF.

V is TRBV7-9 and J is TRBJ1-5, with 7 bases matching TRBD1. V was clipped by 8 bases and J by 3 bases; unmatched bases: 4. The CDR3 consists of 13 residues. The germline gives CDR1 SEHNR, CDR2 FQNEAQ (reference sequence). The CDR3 reads CASGGGLNQPQHF. CDR3 in DNA: TGTGCCAGCGGAGGGGGCCTCAATCAGCCCCAGCATTTT.

The V and J genes are TRBV2 and TRBJ2-7; D gene uncertain. The germline CDR1 and CDR2 sequences are SNHLY and FYNNEI. This CDR3 spans 15 amino acids. V was clipped by 1 base and J by 6 bases, with 16 bases between them. The CDR3 DNA follows: TGTGCCAGCAGTGAAGGCGAGAGCCCCCGTCCCGAGCAGTACTTC. Translating gives CASSEGESPRPEQYF. The variable domain in full, completed from reference TRBV2 and TRBJ2-7, reads EPEVTQTPSHQVTQMGQEVILRCVPISNHLYFYWYRQILGQKVEFLVSFYNNEISEKSEIFDDQFSVERPDGSNFTLKIRSTKLEDSAMYFCASSEGESPRPEQYFGPGTRLTVT.

The CDR3 loop reads CASSPDRGANYGYTF. The CDR3 DNA is TGTGCCAGCTCACCGGACAGGGGTGCTAACTATGGCTACACCTTC. The chain couples TRBV18 to TRBJ1-2; 9 bases line up with TRBD1. The CDR3 loop spans 15 amino acids. Germline assignment: CDR1 KGHSH and CDR2 LQKENI. The V segment lost 3 bases and the J segment 0 bases; nucleotides outside the gene matches: 2.

The rearrangement links TRBV24-1 to TRBJ1-5; D may be TRBD1 (6 bases). The V gene lost 6 bases and the J gene lost 4 bases, with 21 bases spanning the gap. Germline V gives CDR1 KGHDR, CDR2 SFDVKD. This CDR3 contains 17 residues. The CDR3 DNA reads as TGTGCCACCAGTCAAAGCCCCTTTGCAGGGGCGAATCAGCCCCAGCATTTT. This translates into CATSQSPFAGANQPQHF.

The chain uses TRBV29-1 and TRBJ2-1; 8 bases align to TRBD1. This CDR3 is built from 17 residues. Germline V gene lookup returns CDR1 SQVTM and CDR2 ANQGSEA. Trimming cost V 2 bases and J 5 bases; bases outside gene matches: 14. The DNA for the CDR3 is TGCAGCGTTGAAAGGGCCGCGACAGGGGCCGCCAACAATGAGCAGTTCTTC. It encodes CSVERAATGAANNEQFF.

The V call is TRBV7-2, the J call TRBJ1-2; D is undetermined. V lost 0 bases, J lost 2 bases, and 10 bases lay in between. The length of the CDR3 is 15 residues. Germline values: CDR1 SGHTA, CDR2 FQGNSA. For the CDR3, the DNA is TGTGCCAGCAGCTTAGCGCGGGTAGCGAACTATGGCTACACCTTC. Translation: CASSLARVANYGYTF. The whole variable domain, remainder taken from reference TRBV7-2 and TRBJ1-2, is GAGVSQSPSNKVTEKGKDVELRCDPISGHTALYWYRQSLGQGLEFLIYFQGNSAPDKSGLPSDRFSAERTGGSVSTLTIQRTQQEDSAVYLCASSLARVANYGYTFGSGTRLTVV.

This chain links TRBV7-3 with TRBJ2-5; 11 bases line up with TRBD2. J was trimmed by 2 bases and V by 3 bases; bases with no gene match: 8. The CDR3 runs 17 residues. CDR1 and CDR2 (germline): SGHTA, FQGTGA. CDR3 in amino acids: CASSFGAGTSGQETQYF. The CDR3 DNA sequence: TGTGCCAGCAGCTTCGGAGCAGGGACTAGCGGACAAGAGACCCAGTACTTC.

This chain links TRBV6-2 or TRBV6-3 with TRBJ1-2; D not certain. The CDR3 runs 16 residues. Germline V lookup: CDR1 MNHEY, CDR2 SVGEGT. Trimming stripped 5 bases from V and 2 bases from J, with 18 bases between. The CDR3 DNA sequence: TGTGCCAGCAGTAACCGGGGTAGTTTGGGAAACTATGGCTACACCTTC. The encoded protein is CASSNRGSLGNYGYTF.

The genes are TRBV5-1 and TRBJ1-1, with 8 bases lining up with TRBD1. The V gene's germline CDR1 is SGHRS and CDR2 YFSETQ. V gave up 4 bases and J gave up 4 bases; unmatched junction bases: 6. The CDR3 extends over 14 amino acids. CDR3 bases: TGCGCCAGCAGCACAACTACAGGGGGCACTGAAGCTTTCTTT. Encoded protein: CASSTTTGGTEAFF.

The chain employs TRBV5-8 and TRBJ2-1, with a possible D match to TRBD1 (6 bases). The CDR3 is 16 amino acids. The germline gives CDR1 SGHTS, CDR2 YDEGEE. Between the trimmed V and J ends, which lost 5 bases and 0 bases, there was a span of 15 bases. CDR3 protein: CASRVRGGSSYNEQFF. The DNA for the CDR3 is TGTGCCAGCAGAGTCAGGGGTGGGAGCTCCTACAATGAGCAGTTCTTC.

This chain connects TRBV7-9 to TRBJ1-1; 7 nucleotides line up with TRBD1. The germline V gene has CDR1 SEHNR and CDR2 FQNEAQ (reference sequence). The CDR3 contains 14 residues. Trimming cost V 7 bases and J 5 bases; bases outside gene matches: 10. CDR3 sequence: CASTRDSSYTEAFF. As DNA, the CDR3 is TGTGCCAGCACCCGGGACAGCAGCTATACTGAAGCTTTCTTT.

The gene calls are TRBV5-1 and TRBJ2-1; 10 nucleotides agree with TRBD2. V shed 4 bases, J shed 7 bases, and the junction held 14 bases outside the gene matches. CDR1 and CDR2 (germline): SGHRS, YFSETQ. This CDR3 has 17 residues. CDR3 region: CASSPASSGSYENEQFF. The CDR3, as DNA: TGCGCCAGCAGCCCGGCGTCTAGCGGGAGTTATGAGAATGAGCAGTTCTTC.

This clone was seen more than once but under ten times. V is TRBV6-6 and J is TRBJ1-5; D unresolved. This CDR3 region has 15 residues. From germline, CDR1 is MNHNY and CDR2 SVGAGI (reference sequence). V gave up 7 bases and J gave up 4 bases, with 17 bases separating them. CDR3 loop: CASIERGNGNQPQHF. In DNA, the CDR3 is TGTGCCAGCATCGAACGGGGAAACGGGAATCAGCCCCAGCATTTT.

The chain combines TRBV13 with TRBJ2-2; D not resolved. Germline V gene sequence: CDR1 PRHDT, CDR2 FYEKMQ (reference sequence). Trimming stripped 0 bases from V and 0 bases from J, with 11 bases between. This CDR3 has 17 residues. CDR3 in amino acids: CASSLGRGRSNTGELFF. For the CDR3, the DNA is TGTGCCAGCAGCTTAGGCCGTGGCAGATCGAACACCGGGGAGCTGTTTTTT.

The CDR3 loop reads CASSLVRLAGELFF. Here the CDR3 DNA reads TGTGCCAGCAGCTTAGTGAGGTTGGCCGGGGAGCTGTTTTTT. The chain recombines TRBV7-9 with TRBJ2-2; D is uncertain. Trimming took off 1 base at V and 6 bases at J, with 9 bases between the two ends. This CDR3 comprises 14 residues. Germline V lookup: CDR1 SEHNR, CDR2 FQNEAQ (reference sequence).

The CDR3, as DNA: TGCGCCAGCAGCTACGGACAGGGTAGTACCTCCTACAATGAGCAGTTCTTC. This translates into CASSYGQGSTSYNEQFF. The V call is TRBV5-1, the J call TRBJ2-1; 8 bases match TRBD1. V gave up 3 bases and J gave up 0 bases; unmatched junction bases: 8. CDR3 length: 17 amino acids. CDR1 SGHRS and CDR2 YFSETQ come from the germline V gene.

The chain links TRBV4-1 to TRBJ2-7, with D perhaps matching TRBD1 (5 bases). Trimming removed 1 base from V and 7 bases from J, with 11 bases in between. The CDR3 sequence is 13 residues long. The germline gives CDR1 MGHRA, CDR2 YSYEKL. CDR3 DNA: TGCGCCAGCAGCCAAGTCGGGCCAGGGGAGCAGTACTTC. Its translation: CASSQVGPGEQYF.

This chain joins TRBV28 and TRBJ1-5; perhaps TRBD1 as D (6 bases). The length of the CDR3 is 16 residues. The germline gives CDR1 MDHEN, CDR2 SYDVKM. V lost 3 bases and J lost 1, with 13 bases in between. The CDR3 bases are TGTGCCAGCAGTTTGATGCAGGGGTCCAGCAATCAGCCCCAGCATTTT. Its protein product is CASSLMQGSSNQPQHF.

Concerning this clone itself: The same CDR3 is also encoded by other DNA sequences in this sample. This sequence joins TRBV18 and TRBJ1-1, with TRBD1 as a possible D gene (5 bases). Germline V gene lookup returns CDR1 KGHSH and CDR2 LQKENI. V gave up 4 bases and J gave up 1 base, with 7 bases separating them. The CDR3 extends over 13 amino acids. Here the CDR3 DNA reads TGTGCCAGCTCACAAGACAGGAACACTGAAGCTTTCTTT. The encoded protein is CASSQDRNTEAFF.

CDR3 sequence (DNA): TGCGCCAGCAGCTACGTAGCGGGAGGGTCCTACAATGAGCAGTTCTTC. It yields the protein CASSYVAGGSYNEQFF. The chain has TRBV5-1 and TRBJ2-1, with 11 bases aligning to TRBD2. Germline V lookup: CDR1 SGHRS, CDR2 YFSETQ. CDR3 length: 16 amino acids. Trimming removed 3 bases from V and 1 base from J; junction bases left unmatched: 3. Variable domain in full (rest from reference TRBV5-1 and TRBJ2-1): KAGVTQTPRYLIKTRGQQVTLSCSPISGHRSVSWYQQTPGQGLQFLFEYFSETQRNKGNFPGRFSGRQFSNSRSEMNVSTLELGDSALYLCASSYVAGGSYNEQFFGPGTRLTVL.

The V gene is TRBV6-2 or TRBV6-3, the J gene TRBJ1-5; 7 bases agree with TRBD1. The CDR3 is made up of 15 amino acids. Germline V gene lookup returns CDR1 MNHEY and CDR2 SVGEGT. J gave up 5 bases and V 5 bases, and 9 bases lay outside the gene matches. The CDR3 here is CASSRLGTADQPQHF. For the CDR3, the DNA is TGTGCCAGCAGTAGGCTCGGGACAGCGGATCAGCCCCAGCATTTT.

The CDR3 reads CASSFPLGVSGYTDTQYF. CDR3 coding DNA: TGTGCCAGCAGCTTCCCCTTGGGAGTTAGCGGATACACAGATACGCAGTATTTT. This rearrangement joins TRBV11-2 to TRBJ2-3, with D possibly matching TRBD2 (6 bases). The V gene's germline CDR1 is SGHAT and CDR2 FQNNGV. Trimming removed 3 bases from V and 2 bases from J, with 21 bases in between. The CDR3 runs to 18 residues. The full variable domain, in which reference TRBV11-2 and TRBJ2-3 provide the parts outside the CDR3, is EAGVAQSPRYKIIEKRQSVAFWCNPISGHATLYWYQQILGQGPKLLIQFQNNGVVDDSQLPKDRFSAERLKGVDSTLKIQPAKLEDSAVYLCASSFPLGVSGYTDTQYFGPGTRLTVL.

The rearrangement links TRBV12-5 to TRBJ2-5; 7 nucleotides align to TRBD2. V dropped 0 bases and J dropped 3; count of bases not matched to a gene: 7. The CDR3 loop spans 16 amino acids. Germline lookup yields CDR1 LGHNT and CDR2 FRNRAP. CDR3 nucleotides: TGTGCTAGTGGTTTGGTATTACTAGCGCCAGAAGAGACCCAGTACTTC. Its protein product is CASGLVLLAPEETQYF.

This rearrangement joins TRBV27 to TRBJ2-7, with D hard to call. The CDR3 has 13 amino acids. Trimming shortened V by 2 bases and J by 2 bases, and 7 bases separated the two germline ends. Germline V gene lookup returns CDR1 MNHEY and CDR2 SMNVEV (reference sequence). The CDR3 DNA is TGTGCCAGCAGTTTAGCCCTAACCTACGAGCAGTACTTC. This gives the protein CASSLALTYEQYF.